This T cell receptor beta chain stems from a study of glioma-infiltrating T cells. Study-level results: Gliomas, especially low-grade, showed above-expected tissue-blood divergence; non-neoplastic patients showed below. Very few CDR3 sequences were shared between tissue and blood.

Amplification of TCR alpha and beta CDR3 regions from RNA used iRepertoire nested multiplex PCR. Input was 100-400 ng of tissue mRNA or PBMC total RNA. Via MiXCR, TCRdb re-called the multiplex PCR reads, giving one row per CDR3 protein. The table lists about 44,000 distinct CDR3 sequences, about 20% of them singletons. Germline V lookup: CDR1 SGHNT, CDR2 YENEEA. V shed 1 base, J shed 10 bases, and the junction held 13 bases outside the gene matches. This CDR3 is built from 15 residues. This clonotype appeared many times. What it recognizes is unknown. Sequencing input: glioma tissue, nonneoplastic brain tissue, or PBMCs (not recorded which). The sequence came from a human donor with low-grade glioma or glioblastoma, undergoing nonglioma brain surgery, or in good health (not recorded which). The chain combines TRBV11-3 with TRBJ2-7; TRBD1 matches at 7 bases. The CDR3 sequence is CASSLVPPWTGHQYV. In DNA form, the CDR3 reads TGTGCCAGCAGCTTAGTCCCACCATGGACAGGACACCAGTACGTC.